This T cell receptor (beta chain) is from a study of T cell repertoires in cytomegalovirus infection. MiXCR was run by TCRdb on the reads, yielding one entry per CDR3 protein. Found here are 480,000 or so distinct CDR3 sequences, roughly 10% of them singletons; the top ten hold roughly 10%. Germline V gene lookup returns CDR1 GTSNPN and CDR2 SVGIG (reference sequence). This CDR3 contains 13 residues. With 5 bases removed from V and 2 bases from J, the gap between germline ends came to 12 bases. The source is a human donor in good health (CMV status not recorded). Some clones in this sample may be carry-over from other donors' samples. The chain combines TRBV30 with TRBJ1-2; D gene ambiguous. Material for sequencing was PBMCs. CDR3 coding DNA: TGTGCCTGGGGTCCGGGGAGGAACTATGGCTACACCTTC. It translates to CAWGPGRNYGYTF. The full variable domain, with the rest looked up from reference TRBV30 and TRBJ1-2, is SQTIHQWPATLVQPVGSPLSLECTVEGTSNPNLYWYRQAAGRGLQLLFYSVGIGQISSEVPQNLSASRPQDRQFILSSKKLLLSDSGFYLCAWGPGRNYGYTFGSGTRLTVV.